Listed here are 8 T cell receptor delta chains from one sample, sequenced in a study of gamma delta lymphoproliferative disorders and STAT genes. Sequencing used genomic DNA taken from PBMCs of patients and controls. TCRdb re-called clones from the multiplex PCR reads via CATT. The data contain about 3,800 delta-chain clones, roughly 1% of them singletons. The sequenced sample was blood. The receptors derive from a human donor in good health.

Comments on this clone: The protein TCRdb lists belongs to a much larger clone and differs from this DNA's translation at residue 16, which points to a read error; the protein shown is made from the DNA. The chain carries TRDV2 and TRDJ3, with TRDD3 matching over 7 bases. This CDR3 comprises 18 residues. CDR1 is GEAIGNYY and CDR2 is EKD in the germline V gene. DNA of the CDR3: TGTGCCTGTGACACCGTGCTGGGGGGGACCTGGGACACCCGACAGATATTTTTC. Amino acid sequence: CACDTVLGGTWDTRQIFF.

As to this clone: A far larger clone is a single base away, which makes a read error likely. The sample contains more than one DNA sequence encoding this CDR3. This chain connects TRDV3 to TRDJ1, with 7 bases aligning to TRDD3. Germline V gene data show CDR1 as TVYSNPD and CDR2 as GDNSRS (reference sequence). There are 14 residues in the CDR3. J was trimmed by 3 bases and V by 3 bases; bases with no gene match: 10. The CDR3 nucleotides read TGTGCCTTCACTACGGGGGGATTGGCCGATAAACTCATCTTT. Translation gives CAFTTGGLADKLIF.

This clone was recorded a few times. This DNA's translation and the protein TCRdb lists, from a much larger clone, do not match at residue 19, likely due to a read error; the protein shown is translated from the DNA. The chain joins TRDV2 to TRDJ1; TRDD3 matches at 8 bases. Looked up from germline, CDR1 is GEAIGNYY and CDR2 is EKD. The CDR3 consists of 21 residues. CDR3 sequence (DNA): TGTGCCTGTGACACTCTTCTCAAAGGAGGAAAACTGGGGGTCCAGACCGATAAACCCATCTTT. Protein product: CACDTLLKGGKLGVQTDKPIF.

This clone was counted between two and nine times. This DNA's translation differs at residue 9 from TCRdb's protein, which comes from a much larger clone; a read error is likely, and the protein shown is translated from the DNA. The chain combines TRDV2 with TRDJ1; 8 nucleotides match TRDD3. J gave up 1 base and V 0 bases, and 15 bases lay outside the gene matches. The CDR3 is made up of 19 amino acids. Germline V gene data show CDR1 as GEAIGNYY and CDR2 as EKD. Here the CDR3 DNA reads TGTGCCTGTGACACCGTTGGGGGATGCGCTTCCCCTTCCACCGATAAACTCATCTTT. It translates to CACDTVGGCASPSTDKLIF.

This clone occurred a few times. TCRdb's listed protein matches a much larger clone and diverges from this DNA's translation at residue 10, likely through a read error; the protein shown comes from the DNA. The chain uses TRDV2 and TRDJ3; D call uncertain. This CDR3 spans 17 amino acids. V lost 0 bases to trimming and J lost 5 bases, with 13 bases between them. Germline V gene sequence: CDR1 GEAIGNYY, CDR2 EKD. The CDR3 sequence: CACDTVEGSRDTRQMFF. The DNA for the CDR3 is TGTGCCTGTGACACCGTGGAGGGTTCCCGGGACACCCGACAGATGTTTTTC.

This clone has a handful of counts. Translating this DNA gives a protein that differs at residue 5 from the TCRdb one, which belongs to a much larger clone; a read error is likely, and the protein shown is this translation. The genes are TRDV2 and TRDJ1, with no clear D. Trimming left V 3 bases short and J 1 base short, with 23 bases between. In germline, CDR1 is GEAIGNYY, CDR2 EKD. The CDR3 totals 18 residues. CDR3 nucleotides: TGTGCCTGTGACCAAGTAAGCGGATTCCGCTCGACCACCGATAAACTCATCTTT. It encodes CACDQVSGFRSTTDKLIF.

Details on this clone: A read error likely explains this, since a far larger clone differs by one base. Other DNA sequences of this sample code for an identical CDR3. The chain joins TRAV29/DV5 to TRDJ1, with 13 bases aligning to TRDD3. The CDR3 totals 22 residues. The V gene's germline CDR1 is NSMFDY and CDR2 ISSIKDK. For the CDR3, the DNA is TGTGCAGCAAGCGGATCTACTGGGTACTGGGGGATACGGGTGATTAAGACCGATAAACTCATTTTT. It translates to CAASGSTGYWGIRVIKTDKLIF.

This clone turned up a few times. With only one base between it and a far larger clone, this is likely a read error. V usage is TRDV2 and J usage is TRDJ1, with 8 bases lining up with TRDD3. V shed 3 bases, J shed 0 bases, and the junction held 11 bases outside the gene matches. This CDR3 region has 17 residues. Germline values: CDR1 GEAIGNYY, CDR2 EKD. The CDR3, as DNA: TGTGCCTGTGACGCCCTACTGGGGGCCGAGTACACCGATAAACTCATCTTT. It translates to CACDALLGAEYTDKLIF.